This entry concerns a single TCR beta chain. The target antigen is unknown. This record belongs to a study of long-term antiretroviral therapy in people with HIV. The study, taken as a whole, reports: Diversity rose after ART but stayed below transplant donor controls.

Deletions cut 3 bases from V and 1 base from J, with 9 bases between. The germline CDR1 and CDR2 sequences are GTSNPN and SVGIG (reference sequence). CDR3 length: 14 residues. An immunoSEQ assay, version v3.0, was performed at survey level. Profiling relied on immunoSEQ multiplex PCR, and the TCRdb table lists in-frame clones only, not all of them. This table has 7,000 to 9,500 clones, 82% appearing once. The clonotype comes from a man in his forties with HIV. Sequenced here: unsorted PBMCs, sampled 0.1 years after starting antiretroviral therapy. The chain joins TRBV30 to TRBJ2-2; possible D gene TRBD1, 6 bases. CDR3 DNA: TGTGCCTGGAGAAGAGGGGGGAACACCGGGGAGCTGTTTTTT. Its translation: CAWRRGGNTGELFF.